This TCR beta chain was obtained from a study of blood T cells in healthy people across ages. Combining a sample-barcoded 5' primer with a J-beta primer mix, a second PCR ran for roughly 6 to 11 cycles. MiXCR, applied by TCRdb to the 5' RACE reads, yields one record per CDR3 protein. The sample carries 1 million or so distinct CDR3 sequences, 35% to 55% recorded once. CDR1 is MNHEY, CDR2 SVGAGI, per germline. V lost 0 bases, J lost 0 bases, and 12 bases lay in between. The CDR3 runs 18 residues. Sequenced material: blood. The chain carries TRBV6-5 and TRBJ1-6; no reliable D call. The clonotype comes from a woman aged 60-70 years in good health. The CDR3 DNA sequence: TGTGCCAGCAGTTACTCTATCCGAGGGAGCTCCTATAATTCACCCCTCCACTTT. Residues: CASSYSIRGSSYNSPLHF.